This TCR beta chain was observed in a study of blood T cell repertoires in COVID-19. Study overall: Spain, Italy and the United States supplied samples that represented acute and convalescent COVID-19. T cells, B-cell-depleted T cells, or PBMCs provided the cDNA or gDNA that served as material.

Authors' methods: Estimates of nucleated cell counts were drawn from the amplification of reference gene primers. Assay: immunoSEQ multiplex PCR; the TCRdb copy retains only in-frame clones and omits some. The D gene and trimming were derived from the DNA, and the V and J assignments and clone size from that table. Of about 250,000 clones listed, almost 85% are singletons. The CDR3 spans 13 residues. In germline, CDR1 is SNHLY, CDR2 FYNNEI. Losses at the gene ends were 7 bases for V and 5 bases for J; bases not matched to a gene: 5. The clonotype originates from a man aged 50 to 60 with acute or convalescent COVID-19. This chain connects TRBV2 to TRBJ2-5; 9 bases agree with TRBD2. Sequencing was carried out using peripheral blood. The CDR3, as DNA: TGTGCCAGCACCATGGGACTAGCTGAGACCCAGTACTTC. Translation gives CASTMGLAETQYF.